These 13 T cell receptor beta chains originate from one sample sequenced in a study of control samples from healthy donors and cancer patients. The method was immunoSEQ multiplex PCR; TCRdb's version includes in-frame clones alone and lacks a portion of them. The data hold fewer than 200,000 clones, with around 88% observed a single time. Material for sequencing was blood. The receptors shown here come from a woman aged 25 to 39 in good health.

The rearrangement joins TRBV7-9 to TRBJ2-1; weak D call: TRBD1 (8 bases). The V end was cut by 7 bases, the J end by 1 base, with 29 bases between. Looked up from germline, CDR1 is SEHNR and CDR2 is FQNEAQ (reference sequence). The CDR3 runs 20 residues. The CDR3 reads CASTLPYFRQGRGSYNEQFF. DNA for the CDR3: TGTGCCAGCACCCTTCCGTATTTCCGACAGGGGAGGGGGTCCTACAATGAGCAGTTCTTC.

Here the CDR3 DNA reads TGCAGTGCTAGAGATCCGGGAGGCTACACCTTC. It translates to CSARDPGGYTF. V usage is TRBV20-1 and J usage is TRBJ1-2; D ambiguous. This CDR3 is built from 11 residues. CDR1 is DFQATT and CDR2 is SNEGSKA in the germline V gene (reference sequence). Trimming stripped 0 bases from V and 8 bases from J, with 7 bases between.

This chain uses TRBV30 with TRBJ1-5; D unclear. The CDR3 runs 13 residues. Germline V CDR1 and CDR2: GTSNPN, SVGIG (reference sequence). Deletions cut 0 bases from V and 5 bases from J, with 8 bases between. The chain's CDR3 is CAWSVGPDQPQHF. The CDR3 nucleotides read TGTGCCTGGAGTGTCGGGCCAGATCAGCCCCAGCATTTT. Looking up the rest from reference TRBV30 and TRBJ1-5 gives the full variable domain: SQTIHQWPATLVQPVGSPLSLECTVEGTSNPNLYWYRQAAGRGLQLLFYSVGIGQISSEVPQNLSASRPQDRQFILSSKKLLLSDSGFYLCAWSVGPDQPQHFGDGTRLSIL.

The V and J genes are TRBV10-1 and TRBJ2-7; tentatively, D is TRBD2 (5 bases). V gave up 1 base and J gave up 7 bases, with 14 bases separating them. CDR1 is WNHNN, CDR2 SYGVQD, per germline (reference sequence). CDR3 length: 14 amino acids. This CDR3 reads CASSEFRGSREQYV. CDR3 DNA: TGCGCCAGCAGTGAGTTTCGGGGTTCTAGGGAGCAGTACGTC.

Comments on this clone: The junction shows a germline mismatch at one end, possibly a read error. This chain connects TRBV5-4 to TRBJ2-1, with 11 bases that match TRBD2. This CDR3 has 12 residues. Germline values: CDR1 SGHNT, CDR2 YYREEE (reference sequence). The CDR3: CASSPLAGDDLF. DNA for the CDR3: TGTGCCAGCAGTCCACTAGCGGGGGATGATCTCTTC.

The V call is TRBV6-6, the J call TRBJ1-1; D possibly corresponds to TRBD1 (6 bases). The CDR3 runs 16 residues. Germline values: CDR1 MNHNY, CDR2 SVGAGI (reference sequence). V was clipped by 5 bases and J by 1 base, with 17 bases between them. This chain's CDR3 is CASSRPGGLGNTEAFF. For the CDR3, the DNA is TGTGCCAGCAGTCGCCCCGGGGGGCTTGGGAACACTGAAGCTTTCTTT.

The chain recombines TRBV19 with TRBJ1-6; 7 nucleotides line up with TRBD1. Germline CDR1 and CDR2: LNHDA and SQIVND (reference sequence). V was clipped by 3 bases and J by 6 bases; unmatched bases: 2. The CDR3 extends over 14 amino acids. The CDR3 loop reads CASSIGTANSPLHF. In DNA form, the CDR3 reads TGTGCCAGTAGTATCGGGACAGCTAATTCACCCCTCCACTTT.

In this sample, this clone turned up a few times. CDR3 sequence: CASQGRADTQYF. Here the CDR3 DNA reads TGTGCCAGCCAAGGTCGGGCAGATACGCAGTATTTT. V and J are TRBV11-3 and TRBJ2-3, with D unresolved. The V end was cut by 8 bases, the J end by 4 bases, with 10 bases between. CDR3 length: 12 residues. From germline, CDR1 is SGHNT and CDR2 YENEEA.

Only one count was recorded for this clone. This rearrangement joins TRBV5-6 to TRBJ1-2, with unresolved D. CDR1 and CDR2 (germline): SGHDT, YYEEEE. The CDR3 is made up of 12 amino acids. The ends were cut back, 4 bases at V and 4 bases at J, with 8 bases in the middle. DNA of the CDR3: TGTGCCAGCAGCAATCTTATCTATGGCTACACCTTC. Protein: CASSNLIYGYTF.

The chain couples TRBV19 to TRBJ2-7; 7 nucleotides agree with TRBD1. CDR3 size: 13 residues. Trimming cost V 8 bases and J 4 bases; bases outside gene matches: 8. Germline V gene lookup returns CDR1 LNHDA and CDR2 SQIVND (reference sequence). The DNA of the CDR3 is TGTGCCAGTTCGCCGGGACAGTTTTACGAGCAGTACTTC. It encodes CASSPGQFYEQYF. Filled out from reference TRBV19 and TRBJ2-7, the complete variable domain reads DGGITQSPKYLFRKEGQNVTLSCEQNLNHDAMYWYRQDPGQGLRLIYYSQIVNDFQKGDIAEGYSVSREKKESFPLTVTSAQKNPTAFYLCASSPGQFYEQYFGPGTRLTVT.

The genes are TRBV7-9 and TRBJ1-2; tentatively, D is TRBD1 (5 bases). The germline V gene has CDR1 SEHNR and CDR2 FQNEAQ (reference sequence). Trimming left V 5 bases short and J 4 bases short, with 8 bases between. There are 12 residues in the CDR3. The CDR3 coding sequence is TGTGCCAGCAGCCCTGGGACCTATGGCTACACCTTC. Its protein is CASSPGTYGYTF. The full variable domain, with the rest looked up from reference TRBV7-9 and TRBJ1-2, is DTGVSQNPRHKITKRGQNVTFRCDPISEHNRLYWYRQTLGQGPEFLTYFQNEAQLEKSRLLSDRFSAERPKGSFSTLEIQRTEQGDSAMYLCASSPGTYGYTFGSGTRLTVV.

The gene calls are TRBV28 and TRBJ1-5; D is unclear. The CDR3 is made up of 14 amino acids. V was trimmed by 3 bases and J by 0 bases, leaving 6 bases between them. Germline V gene data show CDR1 as MDHEN and CDR2 as SYDVKM. The CDR3 spells CASSFADSNQPQHF. CDR3 sequence (DNA): TGTGCCAGCAGTTTCGCCGATAGCAATCAGCCCCAGCATTTT.

V and J are TRBV7-9 and TRBJ1-6; 12 positions match TRBD1. Per the germline V gene, CDR1 is SEHNR and CDR2 is FQNEAQ (reference sequence). Unmatched junction bases numbered 9, after V lost 6 bases and J lost 3 bases. This CDR3 contains 18 residues. The CDR3 bases are TGTGCCAGCAGTACGGGACAGGGGGCCCAGGACTATAATTCACCCCTCCACTTT. Protein product: CASSTGQGAQDYNSPLHF.